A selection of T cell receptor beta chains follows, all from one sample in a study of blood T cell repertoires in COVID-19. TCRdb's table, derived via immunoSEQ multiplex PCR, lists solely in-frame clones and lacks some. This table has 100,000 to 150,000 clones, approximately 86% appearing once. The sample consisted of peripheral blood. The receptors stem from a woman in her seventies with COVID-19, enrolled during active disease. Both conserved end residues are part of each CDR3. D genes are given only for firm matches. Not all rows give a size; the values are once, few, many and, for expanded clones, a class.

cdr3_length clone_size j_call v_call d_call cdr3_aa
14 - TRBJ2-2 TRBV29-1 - CSVGTATNTGELFF
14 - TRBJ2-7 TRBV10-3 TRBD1 CAISGGQGAYEQYF
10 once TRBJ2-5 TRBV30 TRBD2 CAWRGGTYHF
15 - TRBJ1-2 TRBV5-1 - CASSPGGGRRLSYTF
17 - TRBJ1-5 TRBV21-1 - CASSPPGGQDLDQPQHF
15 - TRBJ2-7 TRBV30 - CAWSVLGLKGDEQYF
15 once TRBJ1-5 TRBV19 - CASSMGGRSNQPQHF
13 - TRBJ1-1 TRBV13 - CASIPSAGTGAFF
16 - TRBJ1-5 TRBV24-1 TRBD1 CATSEPTGGEGQPQHF
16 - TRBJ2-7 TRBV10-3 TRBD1 CAISDFEGTGSYEQYF
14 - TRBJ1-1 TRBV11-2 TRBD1 CASSLRDRDTEAFF
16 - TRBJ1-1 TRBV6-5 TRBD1 CASSYAQTGVNTEAFF
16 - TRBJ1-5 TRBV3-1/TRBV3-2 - CASSRGGVNSNQPQHF
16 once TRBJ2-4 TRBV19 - CASSMEGLGAKNIQYF
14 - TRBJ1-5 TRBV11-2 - CASSPLNSNQPQHF
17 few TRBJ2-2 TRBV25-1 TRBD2 CASPGLAGGHDTGELFF
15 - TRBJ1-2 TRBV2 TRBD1 CASSAGKQGAGGYTF
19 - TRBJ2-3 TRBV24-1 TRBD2 CATSVLPGLAGGQVDTQYF
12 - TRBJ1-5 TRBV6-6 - CAATNSNQPQHF
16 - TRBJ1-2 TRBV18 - CASSPSGTPSNYGYTF
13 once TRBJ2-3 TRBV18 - CASSSAGTDTQYF
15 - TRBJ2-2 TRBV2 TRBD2 CASRLAAANTGELFF
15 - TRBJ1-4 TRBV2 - CASSGSPATNEKLFF
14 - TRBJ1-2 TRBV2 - CASRGRTEFYGYTF
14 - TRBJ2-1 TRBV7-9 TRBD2 CASSASGGHNEQFF
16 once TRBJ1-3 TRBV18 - CASSPRQTGSGNTIYF
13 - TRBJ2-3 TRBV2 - CASSENRVPTQYF
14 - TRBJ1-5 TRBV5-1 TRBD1 CASSWTGGDQPQHF
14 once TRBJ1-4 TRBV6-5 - CASSYGPRGGKLFF
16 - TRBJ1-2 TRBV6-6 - CASSYSLRRANYGYTF
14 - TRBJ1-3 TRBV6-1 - CASSDRGTGNTIYF
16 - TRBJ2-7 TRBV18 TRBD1 CASSPQPGTGGGEQYF
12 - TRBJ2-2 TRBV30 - CAWNSDAGELFF
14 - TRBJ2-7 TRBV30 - CAWSVRGRFYEQYF
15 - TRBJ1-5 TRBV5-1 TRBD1 CASRPGQFSNQPQHF
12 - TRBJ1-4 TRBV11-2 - CASSDRREKLFF
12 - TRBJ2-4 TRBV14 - CASSHPGNIQYF
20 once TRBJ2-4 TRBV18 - CASSRDGGQRSPLAKNIQYF
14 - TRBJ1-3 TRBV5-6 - CASSRRDRGNTIYF
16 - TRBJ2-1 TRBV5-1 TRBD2 CASSLDSRGGVNEQFF
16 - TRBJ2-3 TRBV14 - CASSQSGSFGTDTQYF
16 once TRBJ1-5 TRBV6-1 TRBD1 CASSASGTGGDQPQHF
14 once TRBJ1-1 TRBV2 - CASSGRREGTEAFF
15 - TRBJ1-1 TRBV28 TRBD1 CASSLPPGQGGEAFF
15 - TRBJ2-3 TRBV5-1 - CASSPRLGGGDTQYF